Each of the 7 T cell receptor beta chains below was sequenced from the same sample in a study of blood T cell repertoires in COVID-19. Profiling relied on immunoSEQ multiplex PCR, and the TCRdb table lists in-frame clones only, not all of them. The sample carries around 170,000 clones, about 88% recorded once. Sequencing was performed on peripheral blood. These receptors came from a man between 60 and 70 years old with acute or convalescent COVID-19.

The gene calls are TRBV27 and TRBJ2-3, with TRBD2 identical over 8 bases. The CDR3 is 17 residues long. Germline CDR1 is MNHEY and CDR2 is SMNVEV (reference sequence). After removal of 6 bases from V and 0 bases from J, the junction contained 11 bases not matched to a gene. DNA of the CDR3: TGTGCCAGCAGCTCACCGGGACTAGGATCTAGCACAGATACGCAGTATTTT. This encodes CASSSPGLGSSTDTQYF.

The chain has TRBV27 and TRBJ2-1; 8 positions match TRBD2. This CDR3 has 16 residues. Per germline, CDR1 MNHEY and CDR2 SMNVEV (reference sequence). V trimming: 6 bases; J trimming: 2 bases; junction bases outside the gene matches: 9. CDR3 nucleotides: TGTGCCAGCAGCCTGGGACTAGTCAGTCCCTACAATGAGCAGTTCTTC. Translation: CASSLGLVSPYNEQFF.

V is TRBV18 and J is TRBJ1-6; 7 bases map to TRBD1. J gave up 10 bases and V 3 bases, and 6 bases lay outside the gene matches. Germline loops: CDR1 KGHSH, CDR2 LQKENI. This CDR3 region has 14 residues. CDR3: CASSPRQGASPLHF. The CDR3 DNA is TGTGCCAGCTCACCTCGACAGGGCGCCTCACCCCTCCACTTT.

V gene TRBV5-1 combines with J gene TRBJ1-3, with TRBD1 matching over 7 bases. This CDR3 contains 15 residues. V trimming: 0 bases; J trimming: 3 bases; junction bases outside the gene matches: 3. Germline values: CDR1 SGHRS, CDR2 YFSETQ. CDR3 nucleotide sequence: TGCGCCAGCAGCTTGGAGTCAGGGGGTGGAAACACCATATATTTT. Its protein is CASSLESGGGNTIYF.

The V call is TRBV28, the J call TRBJ1-3, with 8 bases that match TRBD1. The length of the CDR3 is 15 residues. The junction had 6 bases not matched to a gene; V was cut back by 5 bases and J by 3 bases. Germline CDR1 reads MDHEN; CDR2 reads SYDVKM. CDR3 protein: CASSVLTGVGNTIYF. Written as DNA, the CDR3 is TGTGCCAGCAGTGTCCTGACAGGGGTTGGAAACACCATATATTTT.

The gene calls are TRBV24-1 and TRBJ1-5, with TRBD1 identical over 8 bases. The CDR3 is 17 amino acids. After removal of 7 bases from V and 5 bases from J, the junction contained 15 bases not matched to a gene. The germline CDR1 and CDR2 sequences are KGHDR and SFDVKD. CDR3 nucleotide sequence: TGTGCCACCAGCGTTATGGACAGGGAGAACGTTTATCAGCCCCAGCATTTT. This translates into CATSVMDRENVYQPQHF.

The V gene is TRBV19, the J gene TRBJ2-1, with 10 nucleotides matching TRBD2. The junction had 15 bases not matched to a gene; V was cut back by 4 bases and J by 9 bases. The germline V gene encodes CDR1 LNHDA and CDR2 SQIVND (reference sequence). The CDR3 has 17 residues. This CDR3 reads CASSTGLARRAEAEQFF. DNA for the CDR3: TGTGCCAGTAGTACGGGACTAGCGCGGAGGGCCGAAGCTGAGCAGTTCTTC.